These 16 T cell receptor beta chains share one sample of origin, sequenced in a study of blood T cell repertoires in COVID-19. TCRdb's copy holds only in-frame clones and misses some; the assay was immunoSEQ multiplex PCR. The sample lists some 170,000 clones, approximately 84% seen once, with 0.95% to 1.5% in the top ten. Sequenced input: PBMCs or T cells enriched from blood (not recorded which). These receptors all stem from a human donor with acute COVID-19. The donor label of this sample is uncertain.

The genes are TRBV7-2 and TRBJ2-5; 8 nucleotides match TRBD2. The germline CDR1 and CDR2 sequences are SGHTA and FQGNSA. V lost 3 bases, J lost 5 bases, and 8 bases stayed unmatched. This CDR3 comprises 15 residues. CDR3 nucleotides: TGTGCCAGCAGCTTTAACGGGGGGGGCCTGGAGACCCAGTACTTC. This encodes CASSFNGGGLETQYF.

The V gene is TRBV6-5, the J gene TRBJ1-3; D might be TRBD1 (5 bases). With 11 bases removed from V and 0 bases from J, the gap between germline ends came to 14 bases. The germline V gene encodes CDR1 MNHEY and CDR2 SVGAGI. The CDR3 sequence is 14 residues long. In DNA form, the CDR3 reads TGTGCCTCCGCTTCGGGGGACTCTGGAAACACCATATATTTT. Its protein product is CASASGDSGNTIYF.

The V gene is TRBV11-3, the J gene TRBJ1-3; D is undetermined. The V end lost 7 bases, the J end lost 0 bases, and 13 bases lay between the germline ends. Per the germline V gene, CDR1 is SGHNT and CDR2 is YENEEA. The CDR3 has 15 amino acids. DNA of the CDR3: TGTGCCAGCACCCGAGACTATTTCTCTGGAAACACCATATATTTT. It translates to CASTRDYFSGNTIYF.

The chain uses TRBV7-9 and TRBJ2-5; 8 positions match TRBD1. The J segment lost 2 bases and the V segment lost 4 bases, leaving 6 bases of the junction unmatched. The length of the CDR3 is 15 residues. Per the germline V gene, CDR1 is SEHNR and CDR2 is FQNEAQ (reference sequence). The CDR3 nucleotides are TGTGCCAGCAGCTCTTGGACAGGGCGACAAGAGACCCAGTACTTC. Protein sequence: CASSSWTGRQETQYF.

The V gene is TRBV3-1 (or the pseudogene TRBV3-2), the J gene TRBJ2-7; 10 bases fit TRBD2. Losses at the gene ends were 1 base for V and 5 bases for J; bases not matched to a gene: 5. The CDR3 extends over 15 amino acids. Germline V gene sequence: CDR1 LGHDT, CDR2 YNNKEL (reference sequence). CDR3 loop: CASSQVSSGGDEQYF. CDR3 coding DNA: TGTGCCAGCAGCCAAGTTTCTAGCGGGGGCGACGAGCAGTACTTC.

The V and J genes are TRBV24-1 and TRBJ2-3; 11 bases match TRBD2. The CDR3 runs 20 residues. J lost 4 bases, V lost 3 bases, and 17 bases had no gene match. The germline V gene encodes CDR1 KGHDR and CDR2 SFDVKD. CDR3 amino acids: CATSDTPFLTSGGIADTQYF. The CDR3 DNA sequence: TGTGCCACCAGTGATACGCCCTTTCTTACTAGCGGGGGAATCGCAGATACGCAGTATTTT.

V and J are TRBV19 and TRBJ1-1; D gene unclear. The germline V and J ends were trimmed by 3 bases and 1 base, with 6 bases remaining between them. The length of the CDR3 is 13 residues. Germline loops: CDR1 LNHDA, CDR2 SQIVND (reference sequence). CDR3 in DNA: TGTGCCAGTAGTATCAGTGAGAACACTGAAGCTTTCTTT. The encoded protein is CASSISENTEAFF.

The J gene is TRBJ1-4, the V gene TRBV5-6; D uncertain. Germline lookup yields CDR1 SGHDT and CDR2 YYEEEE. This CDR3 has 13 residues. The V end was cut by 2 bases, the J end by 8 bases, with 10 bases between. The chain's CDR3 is CASSFERVEKLFF. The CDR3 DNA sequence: TGTGCCAGCAGCTTTGAGAGAGTGGAAAAACTGTTTTTT.

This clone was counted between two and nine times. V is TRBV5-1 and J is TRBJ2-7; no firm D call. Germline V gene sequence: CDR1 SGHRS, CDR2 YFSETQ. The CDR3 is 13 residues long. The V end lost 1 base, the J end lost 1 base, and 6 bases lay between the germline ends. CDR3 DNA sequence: TGCGCCAGCAGCTTGCAATCATCCTACGAGCAGTACTTC. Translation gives CASSLQSSYEQYF. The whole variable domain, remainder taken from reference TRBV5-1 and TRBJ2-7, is KAGVTQTPRYLIKTRGQQVTLSCSPISGHRSVSWYQQTPGQGLQFLFEYFSETQRNKGNFPGRFSGRQFSNSRSEMNVSTLELGDSALYLCASSLQSSYEQYFGPGTRLTVT.

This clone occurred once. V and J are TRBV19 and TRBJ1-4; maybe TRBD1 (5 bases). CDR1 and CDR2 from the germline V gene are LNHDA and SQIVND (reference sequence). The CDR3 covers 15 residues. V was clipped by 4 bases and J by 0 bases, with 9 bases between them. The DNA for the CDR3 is TGTGCCAGTAGTACCGGACAAACAACTAATGAAAAACTGTTTTTT. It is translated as CASSTGQTTNEKLFF.

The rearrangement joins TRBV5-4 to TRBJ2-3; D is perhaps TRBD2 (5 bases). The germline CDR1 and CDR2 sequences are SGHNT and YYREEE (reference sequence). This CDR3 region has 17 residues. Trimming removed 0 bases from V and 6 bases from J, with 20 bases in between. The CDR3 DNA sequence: TGTGCCAGCAGCTTGGAACCCGCGGGCTACCGAGGGGATACGCAGTATTTT. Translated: CASSLEPAGYRGDTQYF. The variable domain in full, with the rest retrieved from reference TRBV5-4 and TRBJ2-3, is ETGVTQSPTHLIKTRGQQVTLRCSSQSGHNTVSWYQQALGQGPQFIFQYYREEENGRGNFPPRFSGLQFPNYSSELNVNALELDDSALYLCASSLEPAGYRGDTQYFGPGTRLTVL.

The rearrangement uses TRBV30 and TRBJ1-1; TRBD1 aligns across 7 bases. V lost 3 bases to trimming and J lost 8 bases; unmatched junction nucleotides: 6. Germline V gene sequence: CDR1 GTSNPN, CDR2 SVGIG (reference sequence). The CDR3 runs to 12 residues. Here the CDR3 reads CAWSHRDSEAFF. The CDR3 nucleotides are TGTGCCTGGAGCCATCGGGACAGCGAAGCTTTCTTT.

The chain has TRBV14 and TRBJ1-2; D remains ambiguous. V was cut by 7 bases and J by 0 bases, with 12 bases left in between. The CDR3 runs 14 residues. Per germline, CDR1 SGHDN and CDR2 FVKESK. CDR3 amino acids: CASTPAGANYGYTF. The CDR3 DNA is TGTGCCAGCACCCCGGCAGGTGCTAACTATGGCTACACCTTC.

Here the CDR3 DNA reads TGTGCCAGCAGCCAAGAGTATGGGGGGACTGAAGCTTTCTTT. Its protein product is CASSQEYGGTEAFF. This sequence joins TRBV4-2 and TRBJ1-1; D is perhaps TRBD1 (5 bases). The CDR3 is 14 amino acids. The germline gives CDR1 LGHNA, CDR2 YNFKEQ. With 0 bases removed from V and 5 bases from J, the gap between germline ends came to 10 bases.

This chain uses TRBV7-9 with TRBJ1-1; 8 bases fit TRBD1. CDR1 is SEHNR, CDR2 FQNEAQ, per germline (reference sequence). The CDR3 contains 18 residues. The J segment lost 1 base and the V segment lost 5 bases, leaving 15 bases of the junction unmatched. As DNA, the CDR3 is TGTGCCAGCAGCACGCTATTAAACAGGGGGAGAAGGAACACTGAAGCTTTCTTT. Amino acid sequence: CASSTLLNRGRRNTEAFF.

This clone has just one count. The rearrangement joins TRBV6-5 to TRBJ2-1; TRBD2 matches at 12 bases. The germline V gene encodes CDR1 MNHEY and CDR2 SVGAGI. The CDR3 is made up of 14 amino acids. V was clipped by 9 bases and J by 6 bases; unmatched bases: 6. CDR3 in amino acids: CASSTSGGSNEQFF. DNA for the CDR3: TGTGCCAGTTCGACTAGCGGGGGTTCCAATGAGCAGTTCTTC.